These 20 T cell receptor beta chains share one sample of origin, sequenced in a study of blood T cell repertoires in COVID-19. Profiled with immunoSEQ multiplex PCR; TCRdb holds only in-frame clones, not every one. This sample yields about 190,000 clones, of which 87% are seen a single time; roughly 21% belongs to the top ten. The sample was peripheral blood. The receptors here all came from a man in his sixties with active or convalescent COVID-19.

The chain combines TRBV9 with TRBJ2-3; TRBD2 matches 9 bases. The CDR3 length is 14 residues. Germline lookup yields CDR1 SGDLS and CDR2 YYNGEE. With V trimmed by 3 bases and J by 4 bases, 3 bases remained unmatched. CDR3 bases: TGTGCCAGCAGCGATAGCGGGGGCCCAGATACGCAGTATTTT. This encodes CASSDSGGPDTQYF.

The rearrangement joins TRBV19 to TRBJ2-7, with 8 bases aligning to TRBD2. V gave up 5 bases and J gave up 4 bases; unmatched junction bases: 16. The germline CDR1 and CDR2 sequences are LNHDA and SQIVND (reference sequence). CDR3 length: 17 residues. DNA of the CDR3: TGTGCCAGTAGTCCAGCCCCCAATAGCGGGACCATATACGAGCAGTACTTC. It translates to CASSPAPNSGTIYEQYF.

The chain has TRBV5-8 and TRBJ2-7; D may be TRBD2 (6 bases). Looked up from germline, CDR1 is SGHTS and CDR2 is YDEGEE. This CDR3 has 15 amino acids. Trimming stripped 4 bases from V and 3 bases from J, with 17 bases between. Here the CDR3 DNA reads TGTGCCAGCAGCCCCCTGGGCCCGGGAGTCTACGAGCAGTACTTC. Protein product: CASSPLGPGVYEQYF.

The V gene is TRBV19, the J gene TRBJ2-7, with TRBD1 identical over 9 bases. CDR3 length: 15 amino acids. The germline V gene encodes CDR1 LNHDA and CDR2 SQIVND (reference sequence). The J segment lost 1 base and the V segment lost 0 bases, leaving 1 base of the junction unmatched. CDR3 DNA: TGTGCCAGTAGTATAGACGGGACAGGGTCCTACGAGCAGTACTTC. It codes for CASSIDGTGSYEQYF.

Turning to this clone: The identical CDR3 is also encoded by other nucleotide sequences in the sample. The rearrangement links TRBV19 to TRBJ1-5, with 7 bases lining up with TRBD1. Germline-derived CDR1 and CDR2 are LNHDA and SQIVND (reference sequence). V lost 1 base, J lost 4 bases, and 1 base stayed unmatched. The CDR3 is made up of 14 amino acids. The CDR3 is CASSIAGGNQPQHF. In DNA form, the CDR3 reads TGTGCCAGTAGTATAGCAGGGGGGAATCAGCCCCAGCATTTT.

This clone has a count of ten or more. The chain recombines TRBV4-1 with TRBJ1-3; 7 positions agree with TRBD1. The V gene end was trimmed by 0 bases and the J gene end by 3 bases; junction bases not matched to a gene: 2. CDR3 length: 15 amino acids. The germline V gene has CDR1 MGHRA and CDR2 YSYEKL. CDR3 coding DNA: TGCGCCAGCAGCCAAGACGACAGGGTTGGAAACACCATATATTTT. The encoded protein is CASSQDDRVGNTIYF.

This chain uses TRBV6-1 with TRBJ2-6; 9 positions match TRBD1. V lost 0 bases and J lost 2; bases outside the gene matches: 5. The CDR3 has 18 residues. Germline CDR1 MNHNS, CDR2 SASEGT. The CDR3 DNA reads as TGTGCCAGCAGTGAAGCCCGGACAGGGGAGGCTGGGGCCAACGTCCTGACTTTC. Translating gives CASSEARTGEAGANVLTF.

J is TRBJ2-5 and V is TRBV13; 8 bases are a match to TRBD1. With V trimmed by 5 bases and J by 1 base, 6 bases remained unmatched. The CDR3 loop spans 15 amino acids. Germline V gene data show CDR1 as PRHDT and CDR2 as FYEKMQ (reference sequence). The CDR3 sequence is CASSPSGTGQETQYF. CDR3 in DNA: TGTGCCAGCAGCCCGTCCGGGACAGGCCAAGAGACCCAGTACTTC.

The chain links TRBV5-6 to TRBJ2-7; D is undetermined. Germline values: CDR1 SGHDT, CDR2 YYEEEE. The V gene lost 0 bases and the J gene lost 7 bases, with 5 bases spanning the gap. The CDR3 totals 11 residues. The CDR3, as DNA: TGTGCCAGCAGCTTGGGTCCAGAGCAGTACTTC. Translated, it gives CASSLGPEQYF.

This chain connects TRBV6-5 to TRBJ2-7, with D possibly matching TRBD1 (5 bases). This CDR3 is built from 13 residues. Trimming shortened V by 6 bases and J by 0 bases, and 9 bases separated the two germline ends. CDR1 is MNHEY and CDR2 is SVGAGI in the germline V gene. The CDR3 spells CASSRALSYEQYF. In nucleotides, the CDR3 is TGTGCCAGCAGCAGGGCCCTCTCCTACGAGCAGTACTTC.

This rearrangement joins TRBV4-1 to TRBJ2-7; 7 nucleotides align to TRBD1. The CDR3 length is 16 residues. V lost 3 bases, J lost 4 bases, and 12 bases stayed unmatched. The germline V gene has CDR1 MGHRA and CDR2 YSYEKL. For the CDR3, the DNA is TGCGCCAGCAGCCAGCCGAAACAGGGCAGGGGGTACGAGCAGTACTTC. The encoded protein is CASSQPKQGRGYEQYF.

The rearrangement uses TRBV25-1 and TRBJ1-1, with 8 nucleotides matching TRBD1. The trim removed 1 base at V and 7 bases at J, leaving 5 bases unmatched. CDR3 length equals 14 residues. Germline CDR1 MGHDK, CDR2 SYGVNS. For the CDR3, the DNA is TGTGCCAGCAGTGAATTCAGGGGGCGGGATGAAGCTTTCTTT. This codes for CASSEFRGRDEAFF.

This clone was detected once. The chain couples TRBV12-3 or TRBV12-4 to TRBJ2-3, with D possibly TRBD1 on 6 matching bases. The CDR3 has 13 amino acids. The ends were cut back, 5 bases at V and 2 bases at J, with 8 bases in the middle. The CDR3 is CASSRQVTDTQYF. The CDR3 DNA sequence: TGTGCCAGCAGTCGACAGGTCACAGATACGCAGTATTTT.

The chain has TRBV6-5 and TRBJ1-6; TRBD1 matches at 7 bases. After removal of 5 bases from V and 8 bases from J, the junction contained 6 bases not matched to a gene. This CDR3 spans 14 amino acids. The germline V gene has CDR1 MNHEY and CDR2 SVGAGI. In DNA, the CDR3 is TGTGCCAGCAGTCGGAGGGGGCGGGATTCACCCCTCCACTTT. Residues: CASSRRGRDSPLHF.

The chain is built from TRBV19 and TRBJ2-3; 12 nucleotides line up with TRBD2. This CDR3 region has 16 residues. The V gene end was trimmed by 4 bases and the J gene end by 4 bases; junction bases not matched to a gene: 6. Germline lookup yields CDR1 LNHDA and CDR2 SQIVND (reference sequence). DNA for the CDR3: TGTGCCAGTAGTACCGGACTAGCGGGGAGCGCAGATACGCAGTATTTT. It codes for CASSTGLAGSADTQYF.

The rearrangement uses TRBV20-1 and TRBJ2-3; D is ambiguous. This CDR3 is 13 amino acids long. Trimming shortened V by 3 bases and J by 0 bases, and 7 bases separated the two germline ends. Looked up from germline, CDR1 is DFQATT and CDR2 is SNEGSKA (reference sequence). The CDR3 DNA sequence: TGCAGTGCTAGTGACCTTAGCACAGATACGCAGTATTTT. It specifies CSASDLSTDTQYF.

V and J are TRBV25-1 and TRBJ1-2; no firm D call. Germline values: CDR1 MGHDK, CDR2 SYGVNS. Deletions cut 6 bases from V and 3 bases from J, with 14 bases between. The CDR3 extends over 14 amino acids. This CDR3 is CASSPEGNYYGYTF. The CDR3 DNA reads as TGTGCCAGCAGCCCGGAGGGAAACTACTATGGCTACACCTTC.

The chain recombines TRBV11-2 with TRBJ1-2; perhaps TRBD1 as D (6 bases). Trimming removed 0 bases from V and 4 bases from J, with 15 bases in between. Looked up from germline, CDR1 is SGHAT and CDR2 is FQNNGV. The CDR3 totals 16 residues. CDR3: CASSLDRGGPLYGYTF. DNA for the CDR3: TGTGCCAGCAGCTTAGATCGCGGGGGGCCCCTCTATGGCTACACCTTC.

The chain combines TRBV7-9 with TRBJ1-4; TRBD1 aligns across 7 bases. Trimming cost V 5 bases and J 10 bases; bases outside gene matches: 7. From germline, CDR1 is SEHNR and CDR2 FQNEAQ (reference sequence). CDR3 length equals 13 residues. This CDR3 is CASSPNNRGKLFF. Written as DNA, the CDR3 is TGTGCCAGCAGCCCGAACAACAGGGGAAAACTGTTTTTT.

The chain links TRBV2 to TRBJ1-3; 7 bases line up with TRBD1. Germline CDR1 and CDR2: SNHLY and FYNNEI. The length of the CDR3 is 16 residues. Trimming removed 5 bases from V and 0 bases from J; junction bases left unmatched: 7. This CDR3 reads CASSPDRLHSGNTIYF. The CDR3 coding sequence is TGTGCCAGCAGTCCGGACAGGCTCCACTCTGGAAACACCATATATTTT. Combining the CDR3 with reference TRBV2 and TRBJ1-3 gives the whole variable domain EPEVTQTPSHQVTQMGQEVILRCVPISNHLYFYWYRQILGQKVEFLVSFYNNEISEKSEIFDDQFSVERPDGSNFTLKIRSTKLEDSAMYFCASSPDRLHSGNTIYFGEGSWLTVV.